These T cell receptor beta chains were read from a single sample in a study of regulatory T cells in long-lasting Graves disease. TCRdb re-called the multiplex PCR reads with MiXCR, one entry per CDR3 protein. The sample carries about 210,000 distinct CDR3 sequences, approximately 18% recorded once. The same sample was also used in a study of T cells in Graves' hyperthyroidism and ophthalmopathy.

The source was peripheral blood mononuclear cells (PBMCs), collected at new diagnosis, from a patient treated with antithyroid drugs. These receptors were obtained from a woman in her 30s with Graves disease. The CDR3 runs from the conserved cysteine through the conserved F or W. A D gene is named only where the DNA matches it firmly. Size is omitted from some rows. Given values are once, few, many or a class for expanded clones.

TRBD1,TRBV28,.,TRBJ2-1,CASSLLTTGGLGNEQFF,TGTGCCAGCAGTCTTCTAACTACAGGGGGCTTAGGCAATGAGCAGTTCTTC
TRBD2,TRBV6-1,many,TRBJ2-5,CASTPAGVWQETQYF,TGTGCCAGCACCCCCGCGGGAGTGTGGCAAGAGACCCAGTACTTC
.,TRBV12-3/TRBV12-4,many,TRBJ1-2,CASISYRRANYGYTF,TGTGCCAGCATTTCCTACAGGCGAGCTAACTATGGCTACACCTTC
.,TRBV12-3/TRBV12-4,many,TRBJ2-7,CASSLVGNEQYF,TGTGCCAGCAGTTTAGTCGGGAACGAGCAGTACTTC
TRBD2,TRBV6-5,.,TRBJ2-7,CASSSSGGYEQYF,TGTGCCAGCAGTTCTAGCGGAGGCTACGAGCAGTACTTC
.,TRBV6-1,many,TRBJ1-4,CASMATNEKLFF,TGTGCCAGCATGGCAACTAATGAAAAACTGTTTTTT
.,TRBV28,few,TRBJ2-2,CASGGMEGPTGELFF,TGTGCCAGCGGGGGGATGGAGGGGCCCACCGGGGAGCTGTTTTTT
TRBD1,TRBV5-5,many,TRBJ2-2,CASSLVQGAIGELFF,TGTGCCAGCAGCTTGGTACAGGGGGCAATCGGGGAGCTGTTTTTT
TRBD2,TRBV4-2,few,TRBJ2-1,CASSQGLAGDYNEQFF,TGTGCCAGCAGCCAAGGACTAGCGGGGGACTACAATGAGCAGTTCTTC
.,TRBV7-7,few,TRBJ2-1,CASSPGGAHSYNEQFF,TGTGCTAGCAGCCCTGGGGGAGCCCACTCCTACAATGAGCAGTTCTTC
.,TRBV12-3/TRBV12-4,many,TRBJ1-1,CASLGAMSAEAFF,TGTGCCAGCTTGGGGGCTATGTCTGCTGAAGCTTTCTTT
.,TRBV5-1,.,TRBJ2-3,CAIPKRAGIPDTQYF,TGCGCCATCCCTAAGAGAGCAGGCATTCCAGATACGCAGTATTTT
.,TRBV24-1,.,TRBJ1-1,CATRAGAGTEAFF,TGTGCCACCCGCGCGGGGGCGGGCACTGAAGCTTTCTTT
.,TRBV12-3/TRBV12-4,many,TRBJ1-5,CASSLGREPWGNQPQHF,TGTGCCAGCAGCCTAGGACGGGAGCCGTGGGGCAATCAGCCCCAGCATTTT